The 9 T cell receptor beta chains reported below all come from one sample, sequenced in a study of cytomegalovirus exposure and HLA in healthy donors. Some clones are missing from TCRdb's copy, which holds only in-frame ones; the method was immunoSEQ multiplex PCR. The data show more than 130,000 clones, about 91% seen once. Sequenced material: PBMCs. These receptors were obtained from a woman under 30 in good health and CMV-seropositive.

This clone was observed a single time. The V gene is TRBV18, the J gene TRBJ1-4, with TRBD1 matching 8 bases. The CDR3 extends over 15 amino acids. J lost 8 bases, V lost 3 bases, and 8 bases had no gene match. Germline assignment: CDR1 KGHSH and CDR2 LQKENI. The CDR3 nucleotides are TGTGCCAGCTCACCCGGACAGGGTGGAGAAGAAAAACTGTTTTTT. Its translation is CASSPGQGGEEKLFF.

The chain employs TRBV5-6 and TRBJ1-3; TRBD1 might be the D (5 bases). The CDR3 runs 17 residues. V was trimmed by 0 bases and J by 0 bases, leaving 13 bases between them. Per the germline V gene, CDR1 is SGHDT and CDR2 is YYEEEE. CDR3 bases: TGTGCCAGCAGCTTGGGACCCAGGACAATCTCTGGAAACACCATATATTTT. Translated, it gives CASSLGPRTISGNTIYF.

The CDR3 nucleotides read TGCGCCAGCAGTGACACGGGGACAGGGGGCAGTAGGGACACTGAAGCTTTCTTT. This encodes CASSDTGTGGSRDTEAFF. The V gene is TRBV10-2, the J gene TRBJ1-1; TRBD1 matches at 12 bases. Germline V gene sequence: CDR1 WSHSY, CDR2 SAAADI. The CDR3 runs to 18 residues. The J segment lost 3 bases and the V segment lost 3 bases, leaving 11 bases of the junction unmatched.

The chain links TRBV7-9 to TRBJ2-7; 7 bases align to TRBD1. The germline V gene has CDR1 SEHNR and CDR2 FQNEAQ (reference sequence). Trimming took 5 bases from V and 0 from J; bases not matched to a gene: 4. The CDR3 runs 14 residues. CDR3 loop: CASSRGQSSYEQYF. The CDR3 DNA reads TGTGCCAGCAGCCGGGGACAGAGCTCCTACGAGCAGTACTTC.

V usage is TRBV6-5 and J usage is TRBJ2-1; D remains ambiguous. The germline gives CDR1 MNHEY, CDR2 SVGAGI. Trimming removed 2 bases at V and 3 bases at J, with 11 bases between. The CDR3 loop spans 15 amino acids. The CDR3 sequence is CASSYRQVSYNEQFF. CDR3 DNA sequence: TGTGCCAGCAGTTACCGGCAGGTCAGCTACAATGAGCAGTTCTTC.

The CDR3 sequence: CASTRDSYSNQPQHF. The CDR3 DNA is TGTGCCAGCACCCGGGACAGCTATAGCAATCAGCCCCAGCATTTT. The chain recombines TRBV6-1 with TRBJ1-5, with TRBD1 matching over 7 bases. The CDR3 totals 15 residues. After removal of 7 bases from V and 0 bases from J, the junction contained 6 bases not matched to a gene. Germline V gene sequence: CDR1 MNHNS, CDR2 SASEGT.

The gene calls are TRBV7-9 and TRBJ1-1, with TRBD1 matching over 7 bases. Trimming removed 5 bases from V and 4 bases from J; junction bases left unmatched: 7. Germline CDR1 reads SEHNR; CDR2 reads FQNEAQ (reference sequence). This CDR3 contains 14 residues. Here the CDR3 reads CASSPVQGSTEAFF. DNA of the CDR3: TGTGCCAGCAGCCCTGTACAGGGGTCCACTGAAGCTTTCTTT.

The chain combines TRBV15 with TRBJ2-7, with D possibly matching TRBD1 (6 bases). V gave up 4 bases and J gave up 3 bases, with 25 bases separating them. This CDR3 spans 18 amino acids. Per germline, CDR1 LNHNV and CDR2 YYDKDF (reference sequence). CDR3 DNA sequence: TGTGCCACCAGCAACCGACTTAATAGACTCGGACAGATCTACGAGCAGTACTTC. Translated: CATSNRLNRLGQIYEQYF.

The V and J genes are TRBV6-5 and TRBJ1-2; 11 bases line up with TRBD1. The germline V gene has CDR1 MNHEY and CDR2 SVGAGI. The CDR3 spans 15 residues. Trimming cost V 5 bases and J 4 bases; bases outside gene matches: 6. The CDR3 reads CASSVAGTGGYGYTF. Here the CDR3 DNA reads TGTGCCAGCAGTGTCGCCGGGACAGGGGGCTATGGCTACACCTTC.